This T cell receptor beta chain is from a study of CD8 T cells in ankylosing spondylitis listed by TCRdb under 2017. As for the study more broadly: The study profiled T cell receptor beta repertoires in healthy donors and ankylosing spondylitis patients to find disease-linked TCR variants. The whole study cohort included some 100 healthy donors and under 30 ankylosing spondylitis patients. Peripheral blood was sampled, and synovial fluid was also collected from ankylosing spondylitis patients.

Overall study outcomes, separate from this receptor: Some TCR beta motif variants had previously been reported in synovial fluid and blood of reactive arthritis patients, which suggested common disease-initiation mechanisms. Significant enrichment of the disease-linked clones was reported in matched synovial fluid samples from ankylosing spondylitis patients. Blood from ankylosing spondylitis patients appeared to be characterized by a TCR beta motif composed of eight or nine highly homologous amino acid variants. The disease-linked clones showed a CD8+ phenotype and occurred at relatively low frequencies in peripheral blood.

CDR1 and CDR2 (LNHDA, SQIVND) derive from the germline V gene (reference sequence). The CDR3 has 15 amino acids, counting the end cysteine and phenylalanine. Only the CDR3 DNA is retained, 45 bases long and in frame from the first base. Deletion took 6 bases off V and 1 base off J, with a span of 14 bases between the germline ends. Notes on this clonotype: Its antigen remains undetermined. No much larger clone exists at a distance of one base, and base qualities are not known.

Sequencing was carried out with an Illumina HiSeq 2500. TCR beta libraries were prepared by quantitative 5'-RACE with molecular barcodes. The source study handled its data this way. To identify disease-linked TCR variants, a new computational method was used, one built on a probabilistic model of VDJ rearrangement. TCRdb handled the public reads itself, with Q25 trimming in fastp and clone calling in MiXCR, and kept productive beta chains. Rows with one shared CDR3 protein collapse into an entry with the most common genes and DNA. TCRdb, rather than the study authors, made the V and J calls. The sample yields 220,000 or so distinct CDR3 sequences; more than 9% were counted once. The ten largest clonotypes hold under 25% of the sample.

The clonotype comes from a male donor with ankylosing spondylitis or in good health (not recorded which). The chain is encoded by TRBV19 joined to TRBJ2-3, with the D gene uncertain. The material sequenced was blood, either unsorted or a sorted T cell fraction (not recorded which). CDR3 reads: CASSPSQPGTDTQYF. The sequence in DNA is TGTGCCAGTAGCCCGTCGCAACCCGGCACAGATACGCAGTATTTT.